This is a list of T cell receptor beta chains from one sample in a study of vaccination and CD4 T cells after COVID-19. No antigen is known for these receptors. TCRdb itself ran the PCR reads through MiXCR, one entry per CDR3 protein. The sample has about 1,900 distinct CDR3 sequences; about half are singletons. The sample here was CD4+ T cells from blood, cultured in vitro, taken after SARS-CoV-2 vaccination. The receptors were sampled from a human donor who had recovered from COVID-19. The CDR3 runs from the conserved cysteine through the conserved F or W. D genes are given only for firm matches. Clone size is shown for a subset of rows, as once, few, many or a class of expanded clone.

CDR3nt	CDR3aa	v_gene	abundance	j_gene	d_gene
TGTGCCTGGAGGCGACGTTCACCCCTCCACTTT	CAWRRRSPLHF	TRBV30	.	TRBJ1-6	.
TGTGCCAGCAGCCTCGACAGGGCGCGAGGCGAGCAGTACTTC	CASSLDRARGEQYF	TRBV7-2	.	TRBJ2-7	TRBD1
TGTGCCAGCAGCGTAGTGGGGACCACCAATTCACCCCTCCACTTT	CASSVVGTTNSPLHF	TRBV9	.	TRBJ1-6	.
TGCGCCAGCAGTGAGGACAGGGCAACCGGGGAGCTGTTTTTT	CASSEDRATGELFF	TRBV10-1	.	TRBJ2-2	TRBD1
TGTGCCAGCAGTGGGATGCGGGAGGTGGGGGAGACCCAGTACTTC	CASSGMREVGETQYF	TRBV2	few	TRBJ2-5	TRBD2
TGTGCCAGCAGCTCGGGCGGGAGAAGCACAGATACGCAGTATTTT	CASSSGGRSTDTQYF	TRBV7-3	.	TRBJ2-3	TRBD2
TGTGCCAGCAGGGACGGGGGTAAATACAATGAGCAGTTCTTC	CASRDGGKYNEQFF	TRBV5-4	.	TRBJ2-1	.
TGTGCCAGCTCAGGGCAGGGGGAGTCTGAAGCTTTCTTT	CASSGQGESEAFF	TRBV18	.	TRBJ1-1	TRBD1
TGTGCCAGCAGTGAAGAAATAGGGTACACCGGGGAGCTGTTTTTT	CASSEEIGYTGELFF	TRBV6-1	.	TRBJ2-2	.
TGTGCCAGCAGCTCGGGGGGGGCCCGAAAGCAGTTCTTC	CASSSGGARKQFF	TRBV28	.	TRBJ2-1	TRBD2
TGTGCCAGCAGTGCGAATGGGGGTGGCTACACCTTC	CASSANGGGYTF	TRBV2	.	TRBJ1-2	.
TGCGCCAGCGATCGATCCGGACTGGTGAATCAGCCCCAGCATTTT	CASDRSGLVNQPQHF	TRBV4-1	few	TRBJ1-5	.
TGTGCCAGCAGCTTTGGGACTCGAGCCTACAATGAGCAGTTCTTC	CASSFGTRAYNEQFF	TRBV7-2	.	TRBJ2-1	.
TGTGCCAGCAGCCCCCGGGGTGTGAGGGAAGAGACCCAGTACTTC	CASSPRGVREETQYF	TRBV5-5	.	TRBJ2-5	.
TGCGCCAGCAGCTTTACCAGCGGGGCGTACAATGAGCAGTTCTTC	CASSFTSGAYNEQFF	TRBV5-1	.	TRBJ2-1	TRBD2
TGTGCCAGCAGCCGAGACAGGGGTCGAGTTGAAGCTTTCTTT	CASSRDRGRVEAFF	TRBV7-9	few	TRBJ1-1	TRBD1
TGTGCCAGCAGCTCGGGGCCCACTGAAGCTTTCTTT	CASSSGPTEAFF	TRBV7-9	.	TRBJ1-1	.
TGCGCCAGCAGCTCGGGACGGGGCTACGAGCAGTACTTC	CASSSGRGYEQYF	TRBV5-1	.	TRBJ2-7	.
TGCAGTGTGCAGAGGCCGGGAGCGCGGGCCGGGGAGCTGTTTTTT	CSVQRPGARAGELFF	TRBV20-1	few	TRBJ2-2	.
TGTGCCAGCAGCTCCGGTGGGGGGCGGACAGATACGCAGTATTTT	CASSSGGGRTDTQYF	TRBV7-2	.	TRBJ2-3	.